Each of the 19 T cell receptor beta chains below was sequenced from the same sample in a study of blood T cell repertoires in COVID-19. Method: immunoSEQ multiplex PCR; TCRdb's copy keeps in-frame clones and lacks some. The top ten hold roughly 9% of the sample, which has 250,000 to 350,000 clones, roughly 87% seen once. Sequenced material: peripheral blood. These receptors were collected from a man younger than 30 with active or convalescent COVID-19.

The genes are TRBV25-1 and TRBJ2-3; no reliable D call. CDR3 length equals 14 residues. CDR1 and CDR2 from the germline V gene are MGHDK and SYGVNS. Trimming shortened V by 4 bases and J by 0 bases, and 8 bases separated the two germline ends. The CDR3 region has the DNA TGTGCCAGCAGTGCACATTCTAGCACAGATACGCAGTATTTT. Translating it yields CASSAHSSTDTQYF.

The V gene is TRBV4-3, the J gene TRBJ1-5; no clear D. With 0 bases removed from V and 9 bases from J, the gap between germline ends came to 9 bases. The CDR3 has 13 amino acids. The V gene's germline CDR1 is LGHNA and CDR2 YSLEER. For the CDR3, the DNA is TGCGCCAGCAGCCAAGATCGGGGTTGGCCCCAGCATTTT. It translates to CASSQDRGWPQHF.

The chain employs TRBV7-9 and TRBJ2-7; TRBD2 aligns across 7 bases. Germline V gene data show CDR1 as SEHNR and CDR2 as FQNEAQ (reference sequence). There are 14 residues in the CDR3. V lost 4 bases and J lost 2; bases outside the gene matches: 5. CDR3 in DNA: TGTGCCAGCAGCTCGAGGGACTACACCTACGAGCAGTACTTC. Its protein product is CASSSRDYTYEQYF.

The table lists this clone with many counts. The chain links TRBV7-2 to TRBJ2-7; 12 positions match TRBD1. This CDR3 spans 15 amino acids. Trimming cost V 5 bases and J 3 bases; bases outside gene matches: 5. Germline loops: CDR1 SGHTA, CDR2 FQGNSA. The CDR3 DNA reads as TGTGCCAGCAGCCGGGGACAGGGGGCAAACTACGAGCAGTACTTC. This codes for CASSRGQGANYEQYF.

The chain joins TRBV9 to TRBJ2-1; TRBD2 aligns across 8 bases. CDR3 length equals 17 residues. J lost 1 base, V lost 4 bases, and 10 bases had no gene match. Germline V lookup: CDR1 SGDLS, CDR2 YYNGEE. CDR3 in DNA: TGTGCCAGCAGCCCCCCGACGCTAGCGGGTTCCTACAATGAGCAGTTCTTC. Translated: CASSPPTLAGSYNEQFF. Drawing the rest from reference TRBV9 and TRBJ2-1, the complete variable domain is DSGVTQTPKHLITATGQRVTLRCSPRSGDLSVYWYQQSLDQGLQFLIQYYNGEERAKGNILERFSAQQFPDLHSELNLSSLELGDSALYFCASSPPTLAGSYNEQFFGPGTRLTVL.

The chain couples TRBV21-1 to TRBJ1-5; TRBD1 is taken as the D call from the table, unchecked against the DNA. TRBV21-1 constitutes a pseudogene. The CDR3 is 19 amino acids. The CDR3 sequence: CASSIRDRTEETSNQPQHF. Written as DNA, the CDR3 is TGTGCCAGCAGCATCCGGGACAGGACTGAGGAGACTAGCAATCAGCCCCAGCATTTT.

This sequence joins TRBV18 and TRBJ1-6; 7 nucleotides align to TRBD1. Germline assignment: CDR1 KGHSH and CDR2 LQKENI. The J segment lost 16 bases and the V segment lost 3 bases, leaving 18 bases of the junction unmatched. The CDR3 length is 16 residues. In DNA, the CDR3 is TGTGCCAGCTCACCCTCGACAGGGCCCCGGTCTGTCACTCTCCACTTT. Residues: CASSPSTGPRSVTLHF.

This clone was recorded once. V gene TRBV12-3 or TRBV12-4 combines with J gene TRBJ2-1; TRBD2 agrees at 9 bases. This CDR3 contains 11 residues. Losses at the gene ends were 7 bases for V and 15 bases for J; bases not matched to a gene: 7. This CDR3 is CASIKAGGLFF. For the CDR3, the DNA is TGTGCCAGCATCAAAGCGGGGGGCCTGTTCTTC.

The chain links TRBV13 to TRBJ2-7, with 7 bases fitting TRBD1. With V trimmed by 0 bases and J by 0 bases, 5 bases remained unmatched. Germline loops: CDR1 PRHDT, CDR2 FYEKMQ (reference sequence). The CDR3 is 16 amino acids. The CDR3 reads CASSLGPRDSSYEQYF. CDR3 in DNA: TGTGCCAGCAGCTTAGGACCCCGGGACAGCTCCTACGAGCAGTACTTC.

This clone is a singleton in its sample. This sequence joins TRBV27 and TRBJ2-1, with 7 positions matching TRBD1. CDR3 length: 13 amino acids. Germline loops: CDR1 MNHEY, CDR2 SMNVEV (reference sequence). J was trimmed by 10 bases and V by 2 bases; bases with no gene match: 5. The DNA for the CDR3 is TGTGCCAGCAGTTTAGACAGGGTTGGCGAGCAGTTCTTC. This encodes CASSLDRVGEQFF.

The chain uses TRBV7-2 and TRBJ2-1; D might be TRBD2 (6 bases). The ends were cut back, 8 bases at V and 0 bases at J, with 14 bases in the middle. The CDR3 is 15 residues long. Germline values: CDR1 SGHTA, CDR2 FQGNSA. CDR3: CASCSSESSYNEQFF. CDR3 nucleotide sequence: TGTGCCAGCTGCTCTAGCGAGAGCTCCTACAATGAGCAGTTCTTC. The full variable domain, with the rest looked up from reference TRBV7-2 and TRBJ2-1, is GAGVSQSPSNKVTEKGKDVELRCDPISGHTALYWYRQSLGQGLEFLIYFQGNSAPDKSGLPSDRFSAERTGGSVSTLTIQRTQQEDSAVYLCASCSSESSYNEQFFGPGTRLTVL.

The rearrangement joins TRBV7-2 to TRBJ1-2; D is possibly TRBD1 (6 bases). V lost 5 bases and J lost 8, with 18 bases in between. This CDR3 comprises 14 residues. CDR1 is SGHTA and CDR2 is FQGNSA in the germline V gene. The CDR3 spells CASSTRTAYGGYTF. CDR3 bases: TGTGCCAGCAGCACACGGACAGCCTACGGGGGCTACACCTTC.

The gene calls are TRBV25-1 and TRBJ2-5; no clear D. The CDR3 runs 13 residues. V was shortened by 6 bases and J by 5 bases, with 13 bases between the two germline ends. In germline, CDR1 is MGHDK, CDR2 SYGVNS. In DNA form, the CDR3 reads TGTGCCAGCAGCTCCTCGGGTACGGAGACCCAGTACTTC. Amino acids: CASSSSGTETQYF.

The rearrangement joins TRBV6-1 to TRBJ2-1, with D uncertain. The ends were cut back, 4 bases at V and 0 bases at J, with 13 bases in the middle. The CDR3 spans 16 residues. Germline V gene lookup returns CDR1 MNHNS and CDR2 SASEGT. Here the CDR3 DNA reads TGTGCCAGCAGTGTCATTCGGTATAGCTCCTACAATGAGCAGTTCTTC. As protein: CASSVIRYSSYNEQFF.

The chain couples TRBV5-1 to TRBJ2-5; 8 bases fit TRBD1. Trimming removed 3 bases from V and 5 bases from J; junction bases left unmatched: 6. CDR3 length: 14 residues. Germline V gene data show CDR1 as SGHRS and CDR2 as YFSETQ. In DNA, the CDR3 is TGCGCCAGCAGCTCTGGACAGGGACAGGAGACCCAGTACTTC. The encoded protein is CASSSGQGQETQYF.

V is TRBV9 and J is TRBJ1-2; 7 nucleotides agree with TRBD1. CDR1 SGDLS and CDR2 YYNGEE come from the germline V gene. Germline trimming cut 4 bases from V and 2 bases from J; bases unmatched to any gene: 11. CDR3 length: 16 residues. The CDR3 spells CASSPFTGTANYGYTF. The CDR3 nucleotides are TGTGCCAGCAGCCCATTCACCGGGACAGCGAACTATGGCTACACCTTC. Based on the CDR3 plus reference TRBV9 and TRBJ1-2, the full variable domain is DSGVTQTPKHLITATGQRVTLRCSPRSGDLSVYWYQQSLDQGLQFLIQYYNGEERAKGNILERFSAQQFPDLHSELNLSSLELGDSALYFCASSPFTGTANYGYTFGSGTRLTVV.

The chain employs TRBV5-1 and TRBJ2-3; D is unresolved. CDR1 and CDR2 (germline): SGHRS, YFSETQ. The CDR3 is 14 residues long. Trimming took 0 bases from V and 4 from J, leaving 9 bases between them. The DNA for the CDR3 is TGCGCCAGCAGCTTGGAGCAGGAAGCAGATACGCAGTATTTT. This translates into CASSLEQEADTQYF.

The V and J genes are TRBV5-1 and TRBJ2-1, with 12 bases that match TRBD2. The CDR3 has 17 residues. V trimming: 0 bases; J trimming: 4 bases; junction bases outside the gene matches: 5. CDR1 is SGHRS and CDR2 is YFSETQ in the germline V gene. The DNA for the CDR3 is TGCGCCAGCAGCTTGGCTTTGACTAGCGGGGGTTACAATGAGCAGTTCTTC. It encodes CASSLALTSGGYNEQFF.

The rearrangement links TRBV10-3 to TRBJ1-2; D is unresolved. V lost 2 bases and J lost 0, with 10 bases in between. The germline V gene encodes CDR1 ENHRY and CDR2 SYGVKD. The CDR3 sequence is 15 residues long. The CDR3 region is CAISEARGANYGYTF. The CDR3 region has the DNA TGTGCCATCAGTGAGGCCCGAGGAGCTAACTATGGCTACACCTTC.